This TCR beta chain was identified in a study of metastatic and nonmetastatic thyroid tumors. Study as a whole: Thyroid patients, malignant and benign, had repertoires compared across blood and tumor or nodule tissue.

This CDR3 region has 16 residues. V was pared by 2 bases and J by 8 bases, with 15 bases of the junction left unmatched. CDR1 is DFQATT and CDR2 is SNEGSKA in the germline V gene (reference sequence). Prior to thyroid surgery, none of the patients had received any treatment. Study conclusions and caveats: Reportedly, malignant thyroid tumors had significantly higher TCR beta diversity than benign nodules, in blood and tumor.

Original data processing: A papillary thyroid cancer distant-metastasis classifier was built from CDR3 differences across clinicopathological groups. TCRdb re-called the PCR reads through MiXCR. The V and J calls shown here were made by TCRdb, not taken from the authors' results. The repertoire holds under 30,000 clones, with 4% to 5% as singletons. This clone was observed many times. What it recognizes is unknown. The source of this sequence is a female donor with papillary thyroid cancer or a benign thyroid nodule (not recorded which). Some clones in this sample may be carry-over from other donors' samples. Sample: blood. This sequence joins TRBV20-1 and TRBJ2-1, with 7 bases that match TRBD2. The CDR3 DNA reads TGCAGTGCTAGACTCGTGCGGGAGCAGGCCTGGCATGAGCAGTTCTTC. Translating gives CSARLVREQAWHEQFF.